A single sample is the source of the 2 T cell receptor beta chains below, sequenced in a study of blood T cell repertoires in COVID-19. Assay used: immunoSEQ multiplex PCR; TCRdb lists only in-frame clones, some missing. In the table there are about 260,000 clones, 75% to 90% of which are singletons. The sequencing sample was made of peripheral blood. These receptors came from a woman in her thirties or forties with acute or convalescent COVID-19.

The V call is TRBV5-8, the J call TRBJ2-6, with D perhaps TRBD1 (6 bases). Germline V gene sequence: CDR1 SGHTS, CDR2 YDEGEE. This CDR3 comprises 17 residues. The germline V and J ends were trimmed by 4 bases and 3 bases, with 17 bases remaining between them. CDR3 sequence (DNA): TGTGCCAGCAGCCCCCGCAGGGGTGGGATTGGGGCCAACGTCCTGACTTTC. It is translated as CASSPRRGGIGANVLTF.

This rearrangement joins TRBV5-1 to TRBJ1-1; the D gene is possibly TRBD1 (5 bases). Germline CDR1 and CDR2: SGHRS and YFSETQ. The CDR3 has 16 residues. V was trimmed by 4 bases and J by 1 base, leaving 17 bases between them. DNA of the CDR3: TGCGCCAGCAGCGCCAGAAGTCGGGGGTCGAACACTGAAGCTTTCTTT. Translated, it gives CASSARSRGSNTEAFF.